These T cell receptor beta chains were read from a single sample in a study of T cell responses to AZD1222 COVID-19 vaccine. Generated by immunoSEQ multiplex PCR, the TCRdb table keeps only in-frame clones and is missing some. The sample has about 180,000 clones, around 90% seen once. This specimen was peripheral blood, taken 28 days after the second AZD1222 dose. Receptors originate from an adult who received the AZD1222 COVID-19 vaccine. Both conserved end residues are part of each CDR3. The D gene is left open where the match is weak. Clone size is not always given. Where it is, it says once, few, many or a class for expanded clones.

V gene	D gene	clone size	CDR3 length	J gene	CDR3 protein	CDR3 DNA
TRBV30	-	-	15	TRBJ2-7	CAWSLGPRSSYEQYF	TGTGCCTGGAGCCTGGGACCGAGGAGCTCCTACGAGCAGTACTTC
TRBV2	TRBD1	-	15	TRBJ2-3	CASSQTGAGTDTQYF	TGTGCCAGCAGTCAGACAGGGGCAGGGACAGATACGCAGTATTTT
TRBV5-1	-	-	13	TRBJ1-6	CASSAGPNSPLHF	TGCGCCAGCAGTGCGGGCCCAAATTCACCCCTCCACTTT
TRBV9	-	-	14	TRBJ1-1	CASSVAEVGAEAFF	TGTGCCAGCAGCGTAGCGGAAGTCGGGGCTGAAGCTTTCTTT
TRBV7-8	-	-	18	TRBJ1-5	CASSPVLTLIDSNQPQHF	TGTGCCAGCAGCCCCGTCTTGACACTGATAGATAGCAATCAGCCCCAGCATTTT
TRBV10-3	-	-	15	TRBJ2-1	CAISEASGNYNEQFF	TGTGCCATCAGTGAAGCATCTGGCAATTACAATGAGCAGTTCTTC
TRBV30	-	-	13	TRBJ1-5	CAWSRGEDQPQHF	TGTGCCTGGAGTAGAGGGGAAGATCAGCCCCAGCATTTT
TRBV14	TRBD1	-	16	TRBJ2-3	CASSPGQGPYTDTQYF	TGTGCCAGCAGCCCAGGACAGGGCCCTTACACAGATACGCAGTATTTT
TRBV27	-	-	14	TRBJ1-5	CASSARDKSMPQHF	TGTGCCAGCAGTGCCCGGGATAAGTCGATGCCCCAGCATTTT
TRBV19	TRBD2	-	13	TRBJ2-1	CATREGIYNEQFF	TGTGCCACTCGGGAGGGGATCTACAATGAGCAGTTCTTC
TRBV6-4	-	-	12	TRBJ1-1	CASSSADAEAFF	TGTGCCAGCTCTAGTGCGGATGCCGAAGCTTTCTTT
TRBV27	-	-	14	TRBJ1-5	CASSLSRGGQPQHF	TGTGCCAGCAGTTTATCGAGGGGCGGACAGCCCCAGCATTTT
TRBV6-5	TRBD2	-	15	TRBJ2-3	CASSPWRGGADTQYF	TGTGCCAGCAGCCCGTGGCGGGGGGGCGCAGATACGCAGTATTTT
TRBV11-1	TRBD2	-	16	TRBJ2-1	CASSLVPGLAPDEQFF	TGTGCCAGCAGCTTAGTCCCGGGACTAGCACCCGATGAGCAGTTCTTC
TRBV7-8	-	-	17	TRBJ2-3	CASSLLGDGMSTDTQYF	TGTGCCAGCAGCTTACTCGGGGACGGGATGAGCACAGATACGCAGTATTTT
TRBV29-1	-	once	10	TRBJ1-1	CSVHNTEAFF	TGCAGCGTCCACAACACTGAAGCTTTCTTT
TRBV3-1/TRBV3-2	-	-	17	TRBJ1-6	CASSQLGGEQSASPLHF	TGTGCCAGCAGCCAATTGGGCGGGGAACAGTCGGCTTCACCCCTCCACTTT
TRBV6-2/TRBV6-3	-	-	19	TRBJ1-4	CASSYYLHFRDRLMKWLFF	TGTGCCAGCAGTTACTATCTCCACTTCCGGGACCGACTAATGAAATGGCTGTTTTTT
TRBV9	-	-	15	TRBJ2-5	CASSPDPAGGETQYF	TGTGCCAGCAGCCCTGACCCGGCCGGGGGCGAGACCCAGTACTTC
TRBV5-1	-	-	15	TRBJ2-7	CASSPSRIETYEQYF	TGCGCCAGCAGCCCCTCAAGGATAGAGACCTACGAGCAGTACTTC
TRBV6-6	-	-	10	TRBJ1-5	CASSYPPQHF	TGTGCCAGCAGTTACCCGCCCCAGCATTTT
TRBV28	-	-	14	TRBJ1-2	CASTGAGTNYGYTF	TGTGCCAGCACTGGCGCCGGGACCAACTATGGCTACACCTTC
TRBV3-1/TRBV3-2	TRBD2	-	15	TRBJ2-3	CASSQGVAGGDTQYF	TGTGCCAGCAGCCAAGGAGTAGCGGGGGGTGATACGCAGTATTTT
TRBV7-9	-	-	12	TRBJ2-7	CASSRTVDEQYF	TGTGCCAGCAGCCGGACAGTGGACGAGCAGTACTTC
TRBV18	TRBD2	once	17	TRBJ2-2	CASSPPAGGPGTGELFF	TGTGCCAGCTCACCCCCGGCGGGGGGGCCGGGCACCGGGGAGCTGTTTTTT
TRBV19	-	-	15	TRBJ1-5	CASSIDRFRNQPQHF	TGTGCCAGTAGTATAGATCGTTTCCGCAATCAGCCCCAGCATTTT
TRBV5-4	TRBD1	-	18	TRBJ1-4	CASSLGGGTTGLGEKLFF	TGTGCCAGCAGCTTGGGAGGGGGGACGACAGGGCTCGGCGAAAAACTGTTTTTT
TRBV7-2	-	-	14	TRBJ2-7	CASSVQGGPYEQYF	TGTGCCAGCAGCGTACAGGGAGGCCCCTACGAGCAGTACTTC
TRBV2	TRBD1	-	16	TRBJ1-1	CASSEGDRTLGTEAFF	TGTGCCAGCAGTGAGGGGGACAGAACTTTGGGCACTGAAGCTTTCTTT
TRBV9	TRBD1	-	18	TRBJ2-2	CASSGIPGTGGYTGELFF	TGTGCCAGCAGCGGGATCCCCGGGACAGGGGGCTACACCGGGGAGCTGTTTTTT
TRBV10-3	TRBD1	-	16	TRBJ1-1	CAITKGQGDIRTEAFF	TGTGCCATCACTAAAGGACAGGGGGATATTAGGACTGAAGCTTTCTTT
TRBV13	-	-	12	TRBJ2-7	CASSAPSYEQYF	TGTGCCAGCAGCGCCCCGTCCTACGAGCAGTACTTC
TRBV7-3	TRBD1	-	14	TRBJ1-2	CASSPREGATGYTF	TGTGCCAGCAGCCCCAGGGAGGGGGCAACTGGCTACACCTTC
TRBV7-2	TRBD1	-	15	TRBJ1-3	CASSLVQGGGNTIYF	TGTGCCAGCAGCTTAGTACAGGGGGGTGGAAACACCATATATTTT
TRBV3-1/TRBV3-2	-	-	15	TRBJ1-4	CASSHLDRNNEKLFF	TGTGCCAGCAGCCATCTTGACAGGAATAATGAAAAACTGTTTTTT
TRBV7-8	-	-	14	TRBJ1-2	CASSLGEGNYGYTF	TGTGCCAGCAGCTTAGGGGAGGGGAACTATGGCTACACCTTC
TRBV19	-	-	15	TRBJ1-5	CATMAGGLENQPQHF	TGTGCCACTATGGCTGGGGGGTTGGAAAATCAGCCCCAGCATTTT
TRBV10-1	-	-	12	TRBJ1-1	CASSEGYTEAFF	TGCGCCAGCAGTGAGGGATACACTGAAGCTTTCTTT
TRBV28	-	-	15	TRBJ2-1	CASSLSGGSYNEQFF	TGTGCCAGCAGTTTATCAGGGGGGTCCTACAATGAGCAGTTCTTC
TRBV19	-	few	13	TRBJ1-2	CASSIGQGQHYTF	TGTGCCAGTAGTATTGGCCAAGGCCAGCACTACACCTTC
TRBV5-1	-	once	15	TRBJ2-7	CASSLSRLERNEQYF	TGCGCCAGCAGTTTGTCCAGGTTGGAAAGAAACGAGCAGTACTTC
TRBV2	TRBD2	once	17	TRBJ2-3	CASISPPLAERTDTQYF	TGTGCCAGCATCTCGCCCCCCCTAGCGGAACGCACAGATACGCAGTATTTT
TRBV7-8	-	-	16	TRBJ1-4	CATRGATLATNEKLFF	TGTGCCACCCGCGGAGCCACACTTGCAACTAATGAAAAACTGTTTTTT
TRBV18	TRBD1	-	15	TRBJ2-2	CASSSQGAVAGELFF	TGTGCCAGCTCTTCACAGGGGGCGGTCGCCGGGGAGCTGTTTTTT
TRBV6-5	TRBD1	-	13	TRBJ1-2	CASGDRGIYGYTF	TGTGCCAGCGGGGACAGGGGGATCTATGGCTACACCTTC
TRBV18	-	-	15	TRBJ2-1	CASSPRPGGYNEQFF	TGTGCCAGCTCACCACGGCCAGGGGGGTACAATGAGCAGTTCTTC
TRBV14	-	few	14	TRBJ1-3	CASSLPGFGNTIYF	TGTGCCAGCAGCCTACCTGGGTTTGGAAACACCATATATTTT
TRBV4-1	-	-	16	TRBJ1-5	CASSQDGGGTVQPQHF	TGCGCCAGCAGCCAAGATGGGGGGGGTACGGTTCAGCCCCAGCATTTT
TRBV28	-	-	14	TRBJ2-1	CASSLRLTYNEQFF	TGTGCCAGCAGTTTAAGGCTAACCTACAATGAGCAGTTCTTC
TRBV30	TRBD1	-	14	TRBJ1-2	CAWETGTGVSGYTF	TGTGCCTGGGAGACCGGGACAGGGGTCAGTGGCTACACCTTC
TRBV21-1	-	-	17	TRBJ2-7	CASNDWGLAAPPYEQYF	TGTGCCAGCAACGACTGGGGGCTAGCGGCCCCCCCCTACGAGCAGTACTTC
TRBV23-1	TRBD1	-	17	TRBJ2-7	CASSPPGTGGNKYEQYF	TGCGCCAGCAGCCCACCCGGGACAGGGGGGAATAAATACGAGCAGTACTTC
TRBV28	-	-	16	TRBJ2-1	CASSPGRGRLGNEQFF	TGTGCCAGCAGTCCCGGCCGAGGACGGTTGGGGAATGAGCAGTTCTTC
TRBV2	-	-	15	TRBJ1-2	CASSEALSGDRGYTF	TGTGCCAGCAGTGAAGCGCTTTCAGGGGATCGTGGCTACACCTTC
TRBV3-1/TRBV3-2	-	-	14	TRBJ1-1	CASSQGQGITEAFF	TGTGCCAGCAGCCAAGGTCAGGGTATTACTGAAGCTTTCTTT
TRBV28	-	-	16	TRBJ1-2	CASSLSDDMKIGSYTF	TGTGCCAGCAGTTTATCTGATGACATGAAAATAGGTAGCTACACCTTC
TRBV29-1	TRBD1	-	12	TRBJ2-3	CSVAGGGDTQYF	TGCAGCGTAGCAGGGGGTGGGGATACGCAGTATTTT
TRBV21-1	-	-	15	TRBJ1-2	CASTPGQGRGYGYTF	TGTGCCAGCACCCCGGGACAGGGGAGGGGCTATGGCTACACCTTC
TRBV5-8	-	-	14	TRBJ1-5	CASSSGQYNQPQHF	TGTGCCAGCAGCTCAGGACAGTACAATCAGCCCCAGCATTTT